The 17 T cell receptor beta chains below all came from one sample that was sequenced in a study of blood T cells in healthy people across ages (dated by TCRdb to the mid-2010s). Library construction relied on 5' RACE. The reads were generated on an Illumina HiSeq 2500. A second roughly 6 to 11 cycle PCR used a sample-barcoded 5' primer and a J-beta primer mix. TCRdb's own reprocessing of the public reads used fastp at Q25 and MiXCR and kept productive beta chains. Rows are unified per CDR3 protein, each entry keeping the most common DNA and genes. The sample table lists 850,000 or so distinct CDR3 sequences, 29% of them with a count of one. The ten biggest clones cover roughly 17% of the sample. Sequencing was done on a sample of blood. The receptors derive from a woman older than 75 in good health.

The chain employs TRBV28 and TRBJ2-6, with TRBD1 matching 9 bases. The V gene end was trimmed by 7 bases and the J gene end by 4 bases; junction bases not matched to a gene: 17. The CDR3 totals 19 residues. Germline CDR1 reads MDHEN; CDR2 reads SYDVKM. The CDR3 DNA sequence: TGTGCCAGCACCCCAGCCGGGACAGGGATCGTAGGCGGGGCCAACGTCCTGACTTTC. Protein: CASTPAGTGIVGGANVLTF.

This clonotype was counted ten times or more. The chain has TRBV7-9 and TRBJ2-3; D gene uncertain. CDR1 is SEHNR and CDR2 is FQNEAQ in the germline V gene (reference sequence). This CDR3 has 16 residues. The V and J ends lost 5 bases and 3 bases respectively, with 18 bases between them. Here the CDR3 reads CASSPQLTANTDTQYF. The CDR3 region has the DNA TGTGCCAGCAGCCCCCAGCTTACCGCGAATACAGATACGCAGTATTTT.

As for this clonotype: The germline gene is not matched at one end of the junction; a read error may be the cause. The V and J genes are TRBV7-6 and TRBJ2-1; the match to TRBD2 covers 11 bases. CDR3 size: 15 residues. The germline V gene encodes CDR1 SGHVS and CDR2 FNYEAQ. The CDR3 reads CAGSPLAGDYNEQFF. CDR3 nucleotides: TGTGCCGGCAGCCCACTAGCGGGGGATTACAATGAGCAGTTCTTC.

The genes are TRBV11-2 and TRBJ2-5; D possibly corresponds to TRBD2 (5 bases). V dropped 5 bases and J dropped 11 bases, with 24 bases sitting between them. Per germline, CDR1 SGHAT and CDR2 FQNNGV. This CDR3 is 15 amino acids long. This CDR3 is CASSQRAMGGVEQYF. The CDR3 DNA sequence: TGTGCCAGCAGCCAGAGGGCAATGGGTGGGGTTGAGCAGTACTTC.

This clonotype was seen many times. The chain carries TRBV24-1 and TRBJ2-5, with D uncertain. V gave up 12 bases and J gave up 8 bases, with 6 bases separating them. The CDR3 loop spans 8 amino acids. CDR1 is KGHDR, CDR2 SFDVKD, per germline. The CDR3 nucleotides read TGTGCCGCAGATACCCAGTACTTC. Protein: CAADTQYF.

This clonotype turned up a few times. The V gene is TRBV9, the J gene TRBJ2-5; no clear D gene. Germline CDR1 reads SGDLS; CDR2 reads YYNGEE. The CDR3 has 14 residues. Trimming pared 3 bases from V and 1 base from J, leaving 10 bases between. The CDR3 nucleotides read TGTGCCAGCAGCGAGACGGTTTTCCAAGAGACCCAGTACTTC. It encodes CASSETVFQETQYF.

The rearrangement links TRBV19 to TRBJ2-2; D may be TRBD1 (5 bases). The V gene's germline CDR1 is LNHDA and CDR2 SQIVND (reference sequence). CDR3 length: 18 residues. The V end lost 5 bases, the J end lost 2 bases, and 21 bases lay between the germline ends. CDR3 DNA: TGTGCCAGTAGTGATCGCGCGCAGGGTGGTGTCAACACCGGGGAGCTGTTTTTT. Protein: CASSDRAQGGVNTGELFF.

Ten or more counts support this clonotype. In DNA, the CDR3 is TGTGCCAGCAGTGTATTCCCTCCCCCAGATACGCAGTATTTT. This codes for CASSVFPPPDTQYF. The rearrangement joins TRBV2 to TRBJ2-3; D not certain. The CDR3 covers 14 residues. With 4 bases removed from V and 4 bases from J, the gap between germline ends came to 12 bases. CDR1 SNHLY and CDR2 FYNNEI come from the germline V gene.

This clonotype appeared many times. This chain uses TRBV6-2 or TRBV6-3 with TRBJ2-7; 7 nucleotides agree with TRBD1. The CDR3 length is 14 residues. The germline CDR1 and CDR2 sequences are MNHEY and SVGEGT. With 2 bases clipped from V and 7 bases from J, the junction kept 8 bases outside the gene matches. The CDR3 DNA reads TGTGCCAGCAGTTACGGGACAGTCCGGAGGGAGCAGTACTTC. Translating gives CASSYGTVRREQYF.

The V and J genes are TRBV5-8 and TRBJ2-3; 12 nucleotides agree with TRBD2. This CDR3 has 17 amino acids. The junction had 6 bases not matched to a gene; V was cut back by 0 bases and J by 4 bases. Germline V lookup: CDR1 SGHTS, CDR2 YDEGEE. Here the CDR3 reads CASSLEQTSGGPDTQYF. The CDR3, as DNA: TGTGCCAGCAGCTTGGAACAGACTAGCGGGGGCCCAGATACGCAGTATTTT.

This clonotype was detected many times. This chain uses TRBV18 with TRBJ1-2, with no clear D. V shed 6 bases and J shed 7 bases, with 15 bases lying between them. This CDR3 is 13 amino acids long. CDR1 is KGHSH and CDR2 is LQKENI in the germline V gene. Here the CDR3 DNA reads TGTGCCAGCTCGCCAGATGAGCGGTTTGGCTACACCTTC. This translates into CASSPDERFGYTF.

In its sample, this clonotype was seen a few times. A read error may explain this, as a much larger clone is one base away. The chain carries TRBV7-2 and TRBJ2-1, with 11 bases fitting TRBD2. J was trimmed by 13 bases and V by 3 bases; bases with no gene match: 14. The CDR3 totals 16 residues. The germline V gene encodes CDR1 SGHTA and CDR2 FQGNSA. The CDR3 is CASSFRLAGGQETQFF. The CDR3 bases are TGTGCCAGCAGCTTCCGGCTAGCGGGGGGACAAGAGACCCAGTTCTTC.

Comment on this clonotype: A read error may explain this, as a much larger clone is one base away. CDR3 protein: CAWSGRVGEQFF. DNA for the CDR3: TGTGCCTGGAGTGGGAGGGTGGGCGAGCAGTTCTTC. The chain employs TRBV30 and TRBJ2-1; TRBD2 is a possible D gene (6 bases). This CDR3 spans 12 amino acids. V was shortened by 1 base and J by 10 bases, with 11 bases between the two germline ends. Germline loops: CDR1 GTSNPN, CDR2 SVGIG (reference sequence).

The chain carries TRBV9 and TRBJ1-2, with D perhaps TRBD1 (6 bases). The CDR3 consists of 15 residues. V was shortened by 3 bases and J by 2 bases, with 14 bases between the two germline ends. Germline lookup yields CDR1 SGDLS and CDR2 YYNGEE. The chain's CDR3 is CASSAGTQPNYGYTF. The CDR3, as DNA: TGTGCCAGCAGCGCCGGGACACAGCCCAACTATGGCTACACCTTC.

In this sample, this clonotype turned up a few times. A read error is possible here, since a much larger clone lies one base away. The genes are TRBV29-1 and TRBJ2-1; unclear D gene. The ends were cut back, 6 bases at V and 6 bases at J, with 12 bases in the middle. Germline loops: CDR1 SQVTM, CDR2 ANQGSEA. CDR3 length: 12 residues. The CDR3 bases are TGCAGCGTCGCCTTAAGCGTCAATGAGCAGTTCTTC. This codes for CSVALSVNEQFF.

The CDR3 DNA reads TGTGCCAGCAGCCGGACTCTGAGCTCCTACAATGAGCAGTACTTC. Its protein is CASSRTLSSYNEQYF. The gene calls are TRBV28 and TRBJ2-1; tentative D call: TRBD2 (5 bases). The DNA end is more similar to TRBJ2-7, so the J call may be wrong. The CDR3 has 15 residues. Germline V gene lookup returns CDR1 MDHEN and CDR2 SYDVKM.

The genes are TRBV12-3 or TRBV12-4 and TRBJ2-1; TRBD2 might be the D (5 bases). V was cut by 5 bases and J by 13 bases, with 21 bases left in between. The CDR3 totals 14 residues. The CDR3 reads CASSPRGFGETQFF. The DNA of the CDR3 is TGTGCCAGCAGTCCCCGAGGGTTCGGTGAGACCCAGTTCTTC.